This TCR beta chain came from a study of CXCR4 blockade with PD-1 therapy in pancreatic cancer (dated by TCRdb to about 2019). Some background on the complete study: The study combined multiplex immunohistochemistry and TCRbeta immunosequencing of resected pancreatic ductal adenocarcinoma with ex vivo slice culture testing PD-1 and CXCR4 blockade. To look at intratumoral heterogeneity, the researchers TCR-sequenced two geographically distinct regions from each of 6 tumors.

TCRbeta CDR3 regions were immunosequenced from extracted DNA using the immunoSEQ Assay at Adaptive Biotechnologies. The authors' pipeline ran thus. To measure the absolute abundance of each unique TCRbeta CDR3, the sequences were collapsed and filtered. Clonality was calculated as 1 minus Pielou's evenness, using only productive in-frame rearrangements. Regional overlap was measured by following the top 100 nucleotide rearrangements across paired samples, and the Morisita index was used to compare paired samples with unrelated samples. The immunoSEQ Rearrangement Details tool was used to assess whether nucleotide rearrangements converged onto identical amino acid sequences. TCRdb obtained this table from immuneACCESS and retained in-frame rearrangements with V and J assigned. These tables miss some clones; where compared with another copy, unresolved V genes account for less than half of the shortfall, and the remainder is unexplained. The DNA was the basis for D and trimming; V, J and clone size are from that table. This sample lists about 5,200 clones; 45% to 60% were detected once. 8.2% of the sample comes from the top ten.

Paper-wide results and their limitations: Only TCRbeta chains were sequenced, so true antigen-specificity overlap of convergent dominant clones remained unconfirmed pending paired alpha-beta single-cell sequencing. A strong correlation was found between amino acid clone frequency and the number of distinct nucleotide rearrangements encoding each amino acid clone, suggesting convergent selection by common tumor antigens. Clonal expansion was observed in tumors, with a mean productive clonality of 0.14 compared with 0.05 in healthy blood, but no correlation between clonality and survival was found.

The archived tumor blocks were obtained from patients to whom no neoadjuvant therapy had been administered before resection. The preserved-tissue arm of the study used about 30 surgical resection samples from around 26 previously untreated pancreatic ductal adenocarcinoma patients. DNA for the resection arm was extracted from ten 5-micron curls of FFPE tumor lying next to the multiplex immunohistochemistry slide. About this clone: It has no known antigen specificity. No base quality values were provided; no much bigger clone lies one nucleotide off. This sample includes further DNA sequences coding for the same CDR3.

This receptor was obtained from a human donor with pancreatic ductal adenocarcinoma. Sequencing was performed on tumor tissue.

The DNA sequence is as follows: TGTGCCAGCTCACCGGGTAGCGGGAGGACCTACGAGCAGTACTTC. This sequence encodes CASSPGSGRTYEQYF. The chain joins TRBV18 to TRBJ2-7; TRBD2 fits 10 bases in the junction. The junction shows trimming of 3 bases on V and 2 bases on J, and the gene matches do not reach 4 bases of it. Its CDR3 holds 15 amino acids, cysteine through phenylalanine. This entry keeps only the CDR3 DNA: 45 bases, framed from base 1. From a lookup of the germline V gene, CDR1 and CDR2 are KGHSH and LQKENI.